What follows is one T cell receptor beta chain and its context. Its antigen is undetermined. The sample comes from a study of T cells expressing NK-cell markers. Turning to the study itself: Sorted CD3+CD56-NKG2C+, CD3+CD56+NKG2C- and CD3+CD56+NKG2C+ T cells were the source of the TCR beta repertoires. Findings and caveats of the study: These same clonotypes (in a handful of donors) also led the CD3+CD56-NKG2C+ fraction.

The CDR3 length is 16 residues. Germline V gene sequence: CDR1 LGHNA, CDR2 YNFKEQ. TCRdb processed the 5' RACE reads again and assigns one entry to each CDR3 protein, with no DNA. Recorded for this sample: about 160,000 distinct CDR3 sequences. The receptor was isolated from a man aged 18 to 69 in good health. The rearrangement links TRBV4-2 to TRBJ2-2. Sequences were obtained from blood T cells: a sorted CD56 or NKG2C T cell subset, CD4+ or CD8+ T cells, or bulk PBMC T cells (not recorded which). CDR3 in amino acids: CASSQDRHSNTGELFF.